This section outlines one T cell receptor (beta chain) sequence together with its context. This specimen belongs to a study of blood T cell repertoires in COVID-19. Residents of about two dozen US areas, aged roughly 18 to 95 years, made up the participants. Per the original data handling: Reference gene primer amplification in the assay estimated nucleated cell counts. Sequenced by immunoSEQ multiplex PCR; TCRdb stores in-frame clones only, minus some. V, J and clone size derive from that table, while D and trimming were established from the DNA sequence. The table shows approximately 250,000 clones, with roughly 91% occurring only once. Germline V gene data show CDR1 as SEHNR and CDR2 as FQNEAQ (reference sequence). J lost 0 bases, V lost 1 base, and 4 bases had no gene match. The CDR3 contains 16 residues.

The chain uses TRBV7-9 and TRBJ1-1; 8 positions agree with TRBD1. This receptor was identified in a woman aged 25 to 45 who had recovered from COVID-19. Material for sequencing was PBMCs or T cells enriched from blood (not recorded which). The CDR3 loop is CASSLVPGGLNTEAFF. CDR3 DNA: TGTGCCAGCAGCTTAGTGCCAGGGGGCTTGAACACTGAAGCTTTCTTT.